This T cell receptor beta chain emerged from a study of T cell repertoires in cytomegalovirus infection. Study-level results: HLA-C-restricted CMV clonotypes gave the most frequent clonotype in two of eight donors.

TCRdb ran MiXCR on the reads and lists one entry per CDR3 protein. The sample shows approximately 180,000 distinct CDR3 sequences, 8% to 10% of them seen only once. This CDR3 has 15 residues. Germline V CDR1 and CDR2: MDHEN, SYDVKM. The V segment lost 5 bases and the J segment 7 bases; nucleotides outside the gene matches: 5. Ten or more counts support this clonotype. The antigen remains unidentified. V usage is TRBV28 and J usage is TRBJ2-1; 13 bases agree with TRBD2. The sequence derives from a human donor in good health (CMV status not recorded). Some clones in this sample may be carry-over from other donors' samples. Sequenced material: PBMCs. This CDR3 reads CASSQLAGGLNEQFF. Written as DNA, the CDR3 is TGTGCCAGCAGTCAACTAGCGGGGGGGCTGAATGAGCAGTTCTTC.